Sequencing of this TCR beta chain was carried out in a study of identical twins. Germline-derived CDR1 and CDR2 are LNHNV and YYDKDF (reference sequence). The ends were cut back, 0 bases at V and 6 bases at J, with 6 bases in the middle. The length of the CDR3 is 12 residues. Donors uniformly comprised healthy Caucasians. This clonotype was counted only a few times. Antigen specificity is unknown. Study results and caveats: Beta clonotypes that were abundant in cord blood contained fewer insertions, a pattern absent from memory repertoires.

TCRdb recomputed calls from the 5' RACE reads with MiXCR, one row per CDR3 protein. This table holds some 1,700,000 distinct CDR3 sequences, less than 40% found once. This TCR came from a newborn girl in good health. The rearrangement links TRBV15 to TRBJ2-7; D not resolved. The sequenced sample was cord blood. CDR3 bases: TGTGCCACCAGCAGAGATTTGGGCGAGCAGTACTTC. It encodes CATSRDLGEQYF.